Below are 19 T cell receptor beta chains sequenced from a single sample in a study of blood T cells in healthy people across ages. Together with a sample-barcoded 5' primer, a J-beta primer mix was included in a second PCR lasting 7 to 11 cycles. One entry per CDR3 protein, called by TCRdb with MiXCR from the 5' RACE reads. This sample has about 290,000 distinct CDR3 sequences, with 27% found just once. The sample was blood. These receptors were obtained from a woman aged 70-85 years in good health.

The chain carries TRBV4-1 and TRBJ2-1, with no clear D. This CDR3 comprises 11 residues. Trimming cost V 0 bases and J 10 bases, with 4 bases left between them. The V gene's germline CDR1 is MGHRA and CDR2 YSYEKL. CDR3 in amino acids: CASSQEWEQFF. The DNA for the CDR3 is TGCGCCAGCAGCCAAGAGTGGGAGCAGTTCTTC.

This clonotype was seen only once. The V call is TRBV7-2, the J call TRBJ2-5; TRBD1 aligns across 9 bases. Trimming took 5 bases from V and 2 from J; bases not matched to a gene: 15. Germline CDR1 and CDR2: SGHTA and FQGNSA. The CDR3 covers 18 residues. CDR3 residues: CASSISDRGGVSQETQYF. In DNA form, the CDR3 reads TGTGCCAGCAGCATAAGTGACAGGGGGGGCGTGAGTCAAGAGACCCAGTACTTC.

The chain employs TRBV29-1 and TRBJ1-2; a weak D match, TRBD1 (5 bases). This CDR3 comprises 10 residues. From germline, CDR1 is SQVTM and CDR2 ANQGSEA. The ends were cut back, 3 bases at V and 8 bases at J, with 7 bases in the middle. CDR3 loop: CSVDWGGYTF. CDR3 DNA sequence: TGCAGCGTTGATTGGGGGGGCTACACCTTC.

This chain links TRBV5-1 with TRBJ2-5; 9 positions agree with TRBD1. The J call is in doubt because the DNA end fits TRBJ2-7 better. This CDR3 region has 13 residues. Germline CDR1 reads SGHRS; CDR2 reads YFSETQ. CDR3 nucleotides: TGCGCCAGCCGGACAGGGGCGGCCTACGAGCAGTACTTC. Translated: CASRTGAAYEQYF.

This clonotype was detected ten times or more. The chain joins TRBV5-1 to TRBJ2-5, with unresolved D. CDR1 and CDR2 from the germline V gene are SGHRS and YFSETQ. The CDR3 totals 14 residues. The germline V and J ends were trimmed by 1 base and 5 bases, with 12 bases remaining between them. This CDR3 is CASSLWQPGETQYF. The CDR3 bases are TGCGCCAGCAGCTTGTGGCAGCCTGGCGAGACCCAGTACTTC.

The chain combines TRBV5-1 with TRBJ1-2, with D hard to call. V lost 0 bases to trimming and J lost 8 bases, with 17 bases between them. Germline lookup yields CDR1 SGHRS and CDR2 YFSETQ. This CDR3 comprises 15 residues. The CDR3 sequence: CASSLAKTGARGYTF. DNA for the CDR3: TGCGCCAGCAGCTTGGCGAAAACGGGCGCCAGGGGCTACACCTTC.

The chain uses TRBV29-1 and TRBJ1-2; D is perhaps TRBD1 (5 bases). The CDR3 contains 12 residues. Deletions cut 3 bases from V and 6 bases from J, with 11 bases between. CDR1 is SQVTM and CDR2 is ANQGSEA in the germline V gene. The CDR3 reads CSVDVGVDGYTF. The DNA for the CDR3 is TGCAGCGTTGATGTGGGGGTAGATGGCTACACCTTC.

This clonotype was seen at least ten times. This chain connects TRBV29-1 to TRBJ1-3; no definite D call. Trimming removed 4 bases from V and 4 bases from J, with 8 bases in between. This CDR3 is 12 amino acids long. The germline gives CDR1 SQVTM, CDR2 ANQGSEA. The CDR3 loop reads CSVVRAGNTIYF. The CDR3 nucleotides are TGCAGCGTTGTCCGTGCGGGAAACACCATATATTTT.

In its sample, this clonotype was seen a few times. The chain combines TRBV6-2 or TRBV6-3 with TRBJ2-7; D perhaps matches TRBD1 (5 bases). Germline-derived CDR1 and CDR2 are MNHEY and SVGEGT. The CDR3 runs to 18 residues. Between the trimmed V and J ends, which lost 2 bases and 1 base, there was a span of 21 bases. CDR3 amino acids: CASSYGFRGSGRSYEQYF. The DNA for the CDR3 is TGTGCCAGCAGTTACGGTTTTAGGGGAAGTGGAAGGTCCTACGAGCAGTACTTC.

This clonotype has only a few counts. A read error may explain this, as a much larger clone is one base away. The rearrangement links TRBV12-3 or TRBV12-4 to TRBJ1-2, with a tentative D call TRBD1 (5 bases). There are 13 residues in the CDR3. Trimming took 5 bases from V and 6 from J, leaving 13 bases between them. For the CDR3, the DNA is TGTGCCAGCAGTATTAGGGACGACCATGGCTACACCTTC. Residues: CASSIRDDHGYTF.

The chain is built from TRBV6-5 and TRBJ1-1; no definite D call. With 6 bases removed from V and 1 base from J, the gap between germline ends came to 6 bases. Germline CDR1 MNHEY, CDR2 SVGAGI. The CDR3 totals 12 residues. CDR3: CASRSENTEAFF. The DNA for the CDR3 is TGTGCCAGCAGGTCAGAGAACACTGAAGCTTTCTTT.

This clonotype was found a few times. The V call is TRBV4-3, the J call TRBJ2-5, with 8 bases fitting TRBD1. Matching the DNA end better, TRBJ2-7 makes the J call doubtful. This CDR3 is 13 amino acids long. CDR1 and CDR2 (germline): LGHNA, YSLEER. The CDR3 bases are TGCGCCAGCAGCCAAAGGACAGGGAGCGAGCAGTACTTC. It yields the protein CASSQRTGSEQYF.

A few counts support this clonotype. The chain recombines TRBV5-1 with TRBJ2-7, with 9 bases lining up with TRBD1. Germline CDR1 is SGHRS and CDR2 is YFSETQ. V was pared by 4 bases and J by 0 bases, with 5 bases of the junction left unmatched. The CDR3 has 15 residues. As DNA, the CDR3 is TGCGCCAGCAGCCTGACAGGGGGAAGCTCCTACGAGCAGTACTTC. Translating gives CASSLTGGSSYEQYF. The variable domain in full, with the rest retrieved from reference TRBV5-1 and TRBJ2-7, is KAGVTQTPRYLIKTRGQQVTLSCSPISGHRSVSWYQQTPGQGLQFLFEYFSETQRNKGNFPGRFSGRQFSNSRSEMNVSTLELGDSALYLCASSLTGGSSYEQYFGPGTRLTVT.

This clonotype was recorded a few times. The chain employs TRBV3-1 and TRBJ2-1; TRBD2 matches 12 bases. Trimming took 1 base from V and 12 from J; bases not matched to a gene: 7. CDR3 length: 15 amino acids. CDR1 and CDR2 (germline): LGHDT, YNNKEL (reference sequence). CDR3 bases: TGTGCCAGCAGCCAAGCAGGTACGACTAGCGGGAGGCAGTTCTTC. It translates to CASSQAGTTSGRQFF.

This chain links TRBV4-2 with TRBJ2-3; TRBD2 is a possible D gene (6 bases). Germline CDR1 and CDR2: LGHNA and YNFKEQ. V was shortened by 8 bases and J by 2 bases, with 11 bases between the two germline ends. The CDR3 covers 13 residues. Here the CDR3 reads CASCAGTTDTQYF. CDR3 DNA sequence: TGTGCCAGCTGCGCGGGGACCACAGATACGCAGTATTTT.

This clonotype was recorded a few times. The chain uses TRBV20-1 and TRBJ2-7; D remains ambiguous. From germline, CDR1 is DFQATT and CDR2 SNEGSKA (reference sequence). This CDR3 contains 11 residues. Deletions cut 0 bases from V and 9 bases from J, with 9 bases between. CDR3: CSARDGIGQYF. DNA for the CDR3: TGCAGTGCTAGAGACGGTATCGGGCAGTACTTC.

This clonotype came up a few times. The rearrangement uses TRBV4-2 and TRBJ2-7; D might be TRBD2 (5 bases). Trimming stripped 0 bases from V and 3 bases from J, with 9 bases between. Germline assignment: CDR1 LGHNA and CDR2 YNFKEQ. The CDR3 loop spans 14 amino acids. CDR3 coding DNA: TGTGCCAGCAGCCAAGAGTACGGAGGCTACGAGCAGTACTTC. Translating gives CASSQEYGGYEQYF.

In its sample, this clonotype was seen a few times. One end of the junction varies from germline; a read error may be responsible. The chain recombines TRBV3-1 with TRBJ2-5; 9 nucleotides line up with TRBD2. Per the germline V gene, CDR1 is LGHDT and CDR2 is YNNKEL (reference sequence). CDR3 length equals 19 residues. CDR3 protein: CACSQDRKGLAQFRETQYF. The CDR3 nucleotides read TGTGCCTGCAGCCAAGATAGGAAGGGACTAGCCCAATTCCGAGAGACCCAGTACTTC.

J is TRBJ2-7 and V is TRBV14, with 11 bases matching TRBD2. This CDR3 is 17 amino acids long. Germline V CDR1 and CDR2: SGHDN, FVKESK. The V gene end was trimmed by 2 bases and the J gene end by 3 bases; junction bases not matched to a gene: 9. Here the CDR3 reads CASSQTPGLAGDYEQYF. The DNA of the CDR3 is TGTGCCAGCAGCCAAACCCCCGGACTAGCGGGCGACTACGAGCAGTACTTC.